The 20 T cell receptor beta chains presented below share a single source sample, sequenced in a study of T-cell memory formation after mild COVID-19. TCRdb redid the calling of the 5' RACE reads with MiXCR, one entry per CDR3 protein. The top ten hold about an eighth of the sample, which has some 410,000 distinct CDR3 sequences, under 25% seen once. The sample consisted of PBMCs or a T cell subset sorted from them (not recorded which). These receptors originate from an adult woman who had mild COVID-19 (a few samples of this study predate the infection). Cell type and time point are not known.

This clonotype was counted between two and nine times. The V call is TRBV2, the J call TRBJ2-3; the match to TRBD2 covers 8 bases. The germline V gene has CDR1 SNHLY and CDR2 FYNNEI. This CDR3 region has 14 residues. The V segment lost 1 base and the J segment 8 bases; nucleotides outside the gene matches: 5. CDR3 loop: CASSEGGGMGTQYF. DNA for the CDR3: TGTGCCAGCAGTGAAGGCGGGGGGATGGGTACGCAGTATTTT.

A few counts support this clonotype. This chain links TRBV30 with TRBJ1-2; D unresolved. The germline V and J ends were trimmed by 1 base and 2 bases, with 17 bases remaining between them. The CDR3 has 16 residues. Germline CDR1 GTSNPN, CDR2 SVGIG (reference sequence). This CDR3 reads CAWSALSSGLNYGYTF. In DNA, the CDR3 is TGTGCCTGGAGTGCCCTATCCTCAGGACTAAACTATGGCTACACCTTC. Variable domain in full (rest from reference TRBV30 and TRBJ1-2): SQTIHQWPATLVQPVGSPLSLECTVEGTSNPNLYWYRQAAGRGLQLLFYSVGIGQISSEVPQNLSASRPQDRQFILSSKKLLLSDSGFYLCAWSALSSGLNYGYTFGSGTRLTVV.

The rearrangement links TRBV24-1 to TRBJ2-1; the match to TRBD2 covers 13 bases. V was clipped by 3 bases and J by 4 bases; unmatched bases: 5. The germline V gene encodes CDR1 KGHDR and CDR2 SFDVKD. CDR3 length equals 17 residues. This chain's CDR3 is CATSDQLAGGTYNEQFF. DNA of the CDR3: TGTGCCACCAGTGATCAACTAGCGGGAGGGACATACAATGAGCAGTTCTTC.

The rearrangement uses TRBV30 and TRBJ2-5; weak D call: TRBD2 (7 bases). The germline V gene has CDR1 GTSNPN and CDR2 SVGIG (reference sequence). The V and J ends lost 4 bases and 5 bases respectively, with 14 bases between them. The CDR3 is 13 amino acids. The DNA of the CDR3 is TGTGCCTGGACCCTCGGGGGGCGGGAGACCCAGTACTTC. It translates to CAWTLGGRETQYF.

The chain combines TRBV12-3 or TRBV12-4 with TRBJ2-2; TRBD1 agrees at 10 bases. CDR3 size: 15 residues. With 6 bases clipped from V and 6 bases from J, the junction kept 7 bases outside the gene matches. The CDR3 DNA is TGTGCCAGCAGCCCCGGGACAGGGGAGGCCGGGGAGCTGTTTTTT. Protein: CASSPGTGEAGELFF.

This clonotype came up a few times. The chain combines TRBV29-1 with TRBJ1-1; a weak D match, TRBD1 (6 bases). The CDR3 is 12 amino acids. V lost 7 bases and J lost 8, with 17 bases in between. Germline values: CDR1 SQVTM, CDR2 ANQGSEA. CDR3 DNA: TGCAGCGAACAGGGTATCGGACAGGAAGCTTTCTTT. Translating gives CSEQGIGQEAFF.

This clonotype came up a few times. J is TRBJ1-1 and V is TRBV29-1, with 8 bases aligning to TRBD1. In germline, CDR1 is SQVTM, CDR2 ANQGSEA. CDR3 length: 12 amino acids. The V segment lost 7 bases and the J segment 6 bases; nucleotides outside the gene matches: 7. CDR3 sequence: CSGTDRGPEAFF. The CDR3 DNA is TGCAGCGGAACTGACAGGGGCCCTGAAGCTTTCTTT.

This clonotype was detected a few times. This rearrangement joins TRBV12-3 or TRBV12-4 to TRBJ2-1, with TRBD2 identical over 9 bases. The CDR3 contains 17 residues. The junction had 11 bases not matched to a gene; V was cut back by 1 base and J by 7 bases. CDR3 in amino acids: CASSLGALAGISNEQFF. DNA for the CDR3: TGTGCCAGCAGTTTAGGCGCCCTAGCGGGAATAAGTAATGAGCAGTTCTTC.

A few counts support this clonotype. The V gene is TRBV7-9, the J gene TRBJ2-7; D is possibly TRBD1 (5 bases). There are 15 residues in the CDR3. Germline V gene lookup returns CDR1 SEHNR and CDR2 FQNEAQ (reference sequence). V dropped 5 bases and J dropped 0 bases, with 14 bases sitting between them. Here the CDR3 reads CASSPRTTHSYEQYF. In nucleotides, the CDR3 is TGTGCCAGCAGCCCCCGGACAACTCACTCCTACGAGCAGTACTTC.

This clonotype was counted between two and nine times. The chain has TRBV14 and TRBJ2-5; no reliable D call. Germline assignment: CDR1 SGHDN and CDR2 FVKESK. The CDR3 is made up of 17 amino acids. Trimming stripped 4 bases from V and 1 base from J, with 19 bases between. CDR3 DNA sequence: TGTGCCAGCAGCCCTCATTCTTTGGATGTTGGCCAAGAGACCCAGTACTTC. It codes for CASSPHSLDVGQETQYF.

J is TRBJ2-2 and V is TRBV24-1; no reliable D call. The CDR3 has 17 amino acids. The germline CDR1 and CDR2 sequences are KGHDR and SFDVKD. The V end lost 6 bases, the J end lost 1 base, and 17 bases lay between the germline ends. The CDR3 coding sequence is TGTGCCACCAGTCCCCGGTATGGGGTCCTGAACACCGGGGAGCTGTTTTTT. As protein: CATSPRYGVLNTGELFF.

The gene calls are TRBV20-1 and TRBJ2-7, with D possibly TRBD1 on 5 matching bases. V was trimmed by 7 bases and J by 3 bases, leaving 13 bases between them. This CDR3 has 12 amino acids. Germline values: CDR1 DFQATT, CDR2 SNEGSKA (reference sequence). This CDR3 reads CSVPRQGYEQYF. The CDR3, as DNA: TGCAGTGTTCCGAGGCAGGGCTACGAGCAGTACTTC.

The chain's CDR3 is CASGGTGGYNEQFF. The CDR3 DNA is TGTGCCAGCGGCGGGACAGGGGGCTACAATGAGCAGTTCTTC. The gene calls are TRBV2 and TRBJ2-1; 11 bases are shared with TRBD1. Germline V gene data show CDR1 as SNHLY and CDR2 as FYNNEI. The CDR3 extends over 14 amino acids. Trimming at V came to 8 bases and at J to 3 bases, leaving 3 bases not matched to a gene. Together with reference TRBV2 and TRBJ2-1, the CDR3 gives the full variable domain: EPEVTQTPSHQVTQMGQEVILRCVPISNHLYFYWYRQILGQKVEFLVSFYNNEISEKSEIFDDQFSVERPDGSNFTLKIRSTKLEDSAMYFCASGGTGGYNEQFFGPGTRLTVL.

This clonotype was seen only a few times. The gene calls are TRBV5-1 and TRBJ1-1; D unclear. Trimming stripped 3 bases from V and 2 bases from J, with 11 bases between. CDR1 is SGHRS, CDR2 YFSETQ, per germline. The CDR3 consists of 14 residues. The CDR3 loop is CASSSTSRNTEAFF. The CDR3 DNA follows: TGCGCCAGCAGCTCGACGAGCAGAAACACTGAAGCTTTCTTT.

The rearrangement links TRBV30 to TRBJ2-5; 10 bases match TRBD2. Germline V gene sequence: CDR1 GTSNPN, CDR2 SVGIG (reference sequence). There are 16 residues in the CDR3. V lost 5 bases to trimming and J lost 3 bases; unmatched junction nucleotides: 12. The CDR3 protein is CAWSWVVLAGKETQYF. The CDR3 DNA follows: TGTGCCTGGTCGTGGGTGGTACTAGCGGGGAAAGAGACCCAGTACTTC. The full variable domain, rest sourced from reference TRBV30 and TRBJ2-5, is SQTIHQWPATLVQPVGSPLSLECTVEGTSNPNLYWYRQAAGRGLQLLFYSVGIGQISSEVPQNLSASRPQDRQFILSSKKLLLSDSGFYLCAWSWVVLAGKETQYFGPGTRLLVL.

This clonotype was detected a few times. V and J are TRBV14 and TRBJ1-1; D call uncertain. V was shortened by 4 bases and J by 4 bases, with 10 bases between the two germline ends. This CDR3 comprises 13 residues. Germline CDR1 reads SGHDN; CDR2 reads FVKESK. The CDR3 nucleotides read TGTGCCAGCAGCCCGGGGTACGGCACTGAAGCTTTCTTT. Its protein is CASSPGYGTEAFF.

V usage is TRBV11-1 and J usage is TRBJ2-3, with D tentatively TRBD1 (5 bases). The germline gives CDR1 SGHAT, CDR2 FQDESV (reference sequence). The CDR3 loop spans 15 amino acids. With 4 bases removed from V and 2 bases from J, the gap between germline ends came to 13 bases. CDR3 loop: CASSYRGGATDTQYF. Here the CDR3 DNA reads TGTGCCAGCAGCTATAGAGGTGGGGCCACAGATACGCAGTATTTT.

This clonotype was recorded a few times. The J gene is TRBJ2-3, the V gene TRBV7-6; TRBD2 matches at 10 bases. The V gene's germline CDR1 is SGHVS and CDR2 FNYEAQ. The V gene end was trimmed by 5 bases and the J gene end by 6 bases; junction bases not matched to a gene: 11. CDR3 size: 16 residues. CDR3 nucleotide sequence: TGTGCCAGCAGCCCCGGTCGAGCGGGGGGGCTTGATACGCAGTATTTT. Translation gives CASSPGRAGGLDTQYF.

This chain uses TRBV20-1 with TRBJ2-7, with 7 bases lining up with TRBD2. Unmatched junction bases numbered 8, after V lost 6 bases and J lost 0 bases. Germline CDR1 DFQATT, CDR2 SNEGSKA (reference sequence). The CDR3 covers 14 residues. In DNA, the CDR3 is TGCAGTGCCGATGGACTAGGGAGCTCCTACGAGCAGTACTTC. Its protein is CSADGLGSSYEQYF.

This clonotype was detected only a few times. The rearrangement links TRBV6-6 to TRBJ1-5; a weak D match, TRBD1 (6 bases). Germline CDR1 reads MNHNY; CDR2 reads SVGAGI (reference sequence). With 6 bases removed from V and 3 bases from J, the gap between germline ends came to 24 bases. The CDR3 is 18 residues long. The CDR3 loop reads CASSIFLPRGAVNQPQHF. As DNA, the CDR3 is TGTGCCAGCAGCATATTTTTGCCCCGGGGGGCGGTCAATCAGCCCCAGCATTTT.